The T cell receptor beta chain under discussion was sequenced for a study of cytomegalovirus exposure and HLA in healthy donors (dated 2017 in TCRdb). At the level of the whole study: An earlier analysis of fewer than 750 of the donors reported 276 Gb of sequence data and 95 million to 140 million unique TCR beta sequences obtained from roughly 180 million T cells. About 300 gigabases of sequencing data and 78 million or so unique TCR sequences were included in an early release covering over 600 HLA-typed donors. Of the 398 genotyped donors, approximately 82% fell in the genetic ancestry cluster associated with self-reported Caucasian donors. The study aimed to test whether signatures of past pathogen exposure could be identified by cataloging public T cell receptors. The study profiled the T cell repertoires of approximately 700 subjects by immunosequencing and related them to cytomegalovirus serostatus. In addition to the first cohort of roughly 670 subjects, a separate validation cohort of some 120 different subjects was used. High-throughput TCR immunosequencing, statistical association of individual TCRs with disease status, and machine learning were combined to predict cytomegalovirus infection status. In a later analysis, previously published TCR beta repertoires from 600 to 850 donors were re-analyzed and high-resolution HLA genotyping was added so that TCR occurrence patterns could be studied. Rather than drawing on any new phenotypic data, the later analysis identified candidate immune exposures from TCR beta sequences and the way those sequences occurred across donors. To decide whether each TCR beta V gene segment behaved as functional or pseudogenic, an earlier analysis of approximately 600 of the donors relied on high-throughput TCR beta sequencing. Donor age, sex, ethnicity and CMV serostatus were compiled together with the repertoire data. A later genetic analysis took genome-wide SNP genotypes for about three fifths of the 666 donors and used that subset as a discovery cohort. All discovery cohort repertoires had been generated using a single sequencing platform. HLA typing covered class I and class II loci at four-digit resolution. The number of typed donors differed by locus: roughly 620-640 for A, B, C, DRB1 and DQB1; 500 to 550 for DQA1; roughly 600 for DPA1; and roughly 490 for DPB1. Roughly 5 DR-DQ haplotypes were treated as single units for association and clustering because of strong linkage in the cohort. On average, around 230,000 unique TCR beta nucleotide sequences were sequenced per donor among more than 350 genotyped donors of the cohort, with roughly 18% of those sequences being non-productive. Study-wide conclusions, independent of this receptor: In a later analysis, several top co-occurrence clusters were reported to appear linked to parvovirus B19, influenza, CMV and Epstein-Barr virus. Because counts were too low, about 18 rarely observed V segments, including chromosome 9 orphons, were left out of the earlier analysis of some 600 of the donors. A later analysis found that TCR association rates varied across HLA loci, with DRB1 alleles showing the most associated TCRs and HLA-C alleles the fewest. A further reported finding was that TCR beta sequences accurately predicted the HLA-A and HLA-B alleles for most subjects in the first cohort. Correlated functional status among segregating V segments might reflect linkage disequilibrium, but an unknown experimental factor could not be ruled out. A later analysis found that most CMV-associated TCR beta chains appeared HLA-restricted, with HLA associations seemingly driven largely by CMV exposure. Some IMGT-functional V segments, including TRBV6-2 and TRBV6-3, could not be distinguished by the 87-base-pair reads and were therefore excluded. The sequencing pipeline was judged likely to have produced a cluster of highly shared sequence variants as a technical artifact. When HLA alleles, especially DR and DQ, strongly co-occurred, TCR associations were difficult to assign to individual alleles. In a later genetic analysis, a missense DCLRE1C variant was associated with V-gene and J-gene trimming of TCR beta chains, and the association was replicated in an independent cohort. According to the authors, the approach could potentially be generalized to other disease states and immunological phenotypes. The classifier was reported to diagnose cytomegalovirus status with high specificity and sensitivity in both the original and validation cohorts. In vitro tests confirmed that a few of the cytomegalovirus-associated TCR beta chains recognize cytomegalovirus antigens. Sequencing depth was assumed to be roughly uniform across donors in the presence/absence analyses, though that assumption may not hold. Broadly in line with IMGT annotations, most TCR beta V segments showed up in productive rearrangements about 87% or about 30% of the time in an earlier analysis of 587 of the donors. In a later analysis, HLA-associated TCR beta chains showed more clonal expansion and lower generation probabilities than non-associated chains that were equally common. In this cohort, only TCR beta chains were sequenced, and detectable features were limited by the absence of alpha or paired-chain data. For the cohort, immune exposure information was limited to CMV serostatus. A later genetic analysis reported fewer N-insertions in productive TCRs among donors in an Asian-associated ancestry cluster than the roughly 640-donor mean. In a later analysis, 15,000 to 20,000 TCR beta sequences were associated with specific HLA alleles at a false discovery rate of 0.05. Because HLA typing was missing for some donors at each locus, association tests included only the typed subset. In the study, some 160 TCR beta chains were listed as associated with cytomegalovirus. Most TCR sequences were seen in very few donors, while some public TCRs were found in many individuals.

On this clone: There is no known antigen for this receptor. No base quality information exists; no much larger clone differs at one position.

The library was generated by the immunoSEQ multiplex PCR assay. For the multiplex PCR, a mixture combining 60 forward primers for TCR Vbeta segments and 13 reverse primers for TCR Jbeta segments was used. A multiplex PCR assay on genomic DNA amplified the CDR3 region of rearranged TCR beta genes. The amplified TCR beta libraries were sequenced on the Illumina HiSeq System as 87-base-pair reads. The study's processing was this. Across the roughly 700 repertoires, a later analysis counted some 81 million unique TCR beta chains, 9.5 million to 12 million of which were shared by at least two donors. To remove PCR and sequencing errors, raw reads were error-corrected and collapsed into unique sequences using a nearest-neighbor algorithm that merged closely related sequences. CDR3 sequences were aligned to IMGT reference sequences to assign V, D and J gene segments. For a sequence to be retained, a match of at least six nucleotides to both a V gene segment and a J gene segment was required. Rearrangements were classified as productive when the CDR3 lacked stop codons and remained in frame with V and J, and all other rearrangements were classified as non-productive. CDR3 was defined by IMGT convention, running from the second conserved V-encoded cysteine to the conserved J-encoded phenylalanine. Sequences without an unambiguous match to a single V gene segment were excluded from the earlier analysis of about 600 of the donors. An earlier analysis of a few hundred of the donors classified V segments as functional when productive rearrangements were above 56.7% and as segregating when the standard deviation between donors was above 5%. A statistical classification framework was developed to diagnose cytomegalovirus status using the catalog of TCR beta chain sequences. V and J gene assignment, in a later analysis, came from comparing TCR nucleotide sequences with IMGT/GENE-DB human TR gene sequences. In a later analysis, CDR3 sequences and most-parsimonious VDJ recombination scenarios were assigned using the TCRdist pipeline. In a later analysis, each TCR beta chain was defined by its CDR3 amino acid sequence together with its V-gene family, and reads lacking a unique V-gene family were excluded. A later analysis removed several hundred highly shared, low-generation-probability nucleotide sequences to deal with suspected cross-contamination and a sequencing artifact. A later analysis calculated a clonal expansion index for each public chain from normalized within-repertoire ranks of inferred template counts. Generation probabilities in a later analysis came from a VDJ recombination model fitted to out-of-frame rearrangements, and those results were checked against IGoR. A later analysis scored TCR-TCR, TCR-HLA and TCR-CMV co-occurrence with hypergeometric tests, applying a repertoire-size bias correction to TCR pairs. False discovery rates were estimated in a later analysis by permuting HLA or CMV assignments 20 times. In a later analysis, co-occurring TCRs were grouped with DBSCAN, and TCRdist sequence similarity was added when clustering was performed within HLA-allele-positive subsets. Repertoires with fewer than 30,000 or more than 120,000 public chains, plus five repertoires with anomalous nucleotide sharing, were excluded from co-occurrence clustering. Entries here come from immuneACCESS through TCRdb and include only in-frame sequences with V and J called. Some clones fail to appear in such tables; in the studies checked, an unresolved V gene covers under half of the shortfall, and the cause of the remainder is unknown. V, J and clone size reflect that table, while D and trimming were determined from the DNA. The table for this sample lists 150,000 to 200,000 clones; about 80% of them were counted only once. The top ten constitute around 1.9% of the sample.

The CDR3 sequence holds 13 residues, the cysteine and phenylalanine included. This entry keeps only the CDR3 DNA: 39 bases, framed from base 1. A distance of 11 bases separates the germline ends of V and J, which lose 1 base and 6 bases respectively. The germline V gene encodes CDR1 SGHNT and CDR2 YYREEE (reference sequence). The cohort consisted of some 730 healthy bone marrow donors. Cohort members were all nominally healthy when sampled, although unrecorded immune exposures were likely present. The donor tested CMV seropositive, placing the donor among the 310 or so seropositive members of the cohort. A peripheral blood sample was collected from each donor, and TCR beta sequencing was performed on peripheral blood mononuclear cells. Genomic DNA was extracted from the blood cell samples with the Qiagen DNeasy Blood Extraction Kit.

The sample was PBMCs. The TCR was taken from a woman younger than 30 in good health and CMV-seropositive. This chain is built from TRBV5-4 and TRBJ2-7; no confident D gene assignment can be made. Read as DNA, the sequence is TGTGCCAGCAGCTTGAGCAGGTTCGGCGAGCAGTACTTC. This gives the protein CASSLSRFGEQYF.